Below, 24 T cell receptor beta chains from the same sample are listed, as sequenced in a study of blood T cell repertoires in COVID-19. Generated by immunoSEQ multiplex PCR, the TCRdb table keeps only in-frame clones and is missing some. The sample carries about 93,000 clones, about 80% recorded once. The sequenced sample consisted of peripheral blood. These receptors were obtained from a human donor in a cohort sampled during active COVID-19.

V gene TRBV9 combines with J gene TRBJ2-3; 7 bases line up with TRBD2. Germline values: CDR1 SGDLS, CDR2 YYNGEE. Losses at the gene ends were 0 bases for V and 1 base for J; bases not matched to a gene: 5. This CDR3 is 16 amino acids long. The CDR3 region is CASSVVLSGGTDTQYF. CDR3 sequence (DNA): TGTGCCAGCAGCGTAGTTTTAAGCGGGGGCACAGATACGCAGTATTTT.

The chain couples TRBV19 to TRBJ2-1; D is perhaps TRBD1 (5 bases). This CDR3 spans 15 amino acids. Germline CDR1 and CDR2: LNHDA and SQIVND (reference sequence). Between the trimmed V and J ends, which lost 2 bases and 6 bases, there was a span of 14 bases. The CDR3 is CASSITKGRGNEQFF. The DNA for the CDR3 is TGTGCCAGTAGTATAACGAAGGGAAGGGGCAATGAGCAGTTCTTC.

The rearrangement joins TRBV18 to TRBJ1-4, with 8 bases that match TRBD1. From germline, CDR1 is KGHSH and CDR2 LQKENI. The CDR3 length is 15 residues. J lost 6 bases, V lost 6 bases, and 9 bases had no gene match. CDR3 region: CASSAAGTGDEKLFF. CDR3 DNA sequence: TGTGCCAGCTCTGCGGCCGGGACAGGTGATGAAAAACTGTTTTTT.

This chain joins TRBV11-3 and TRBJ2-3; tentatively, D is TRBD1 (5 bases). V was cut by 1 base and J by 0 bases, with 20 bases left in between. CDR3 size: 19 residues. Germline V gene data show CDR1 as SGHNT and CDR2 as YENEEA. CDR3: CASSLGVVWGPESTDTQYF. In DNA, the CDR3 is TGTGCCAGCAGCTTAGGGGTCGTGTGGGGCCCAGAGAGCACAGATACGCAGTATTTT.

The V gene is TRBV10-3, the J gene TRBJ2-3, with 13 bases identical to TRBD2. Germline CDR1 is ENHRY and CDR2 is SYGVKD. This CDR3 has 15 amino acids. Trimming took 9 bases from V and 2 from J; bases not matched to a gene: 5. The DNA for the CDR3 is TGTGCCATTGGGACTAGCGGGACGTCCACAGATACGCAGTATTTT. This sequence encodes CAIGTSGTSTDTQYF.

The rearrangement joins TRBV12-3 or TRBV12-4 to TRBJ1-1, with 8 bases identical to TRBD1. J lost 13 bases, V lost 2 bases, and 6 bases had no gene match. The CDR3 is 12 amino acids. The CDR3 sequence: CASSLRGQVLFF. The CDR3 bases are TGTGCCAGCAGTTTAAGGGGACAGGTGCTTTTCTTT.

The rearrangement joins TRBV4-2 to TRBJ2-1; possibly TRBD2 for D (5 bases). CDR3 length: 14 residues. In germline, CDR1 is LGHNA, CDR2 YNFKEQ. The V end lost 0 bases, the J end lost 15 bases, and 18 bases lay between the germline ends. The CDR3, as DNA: TGTGCCAGCAGCCAAGACTCAGAGCGGAAACCGTGGTTCTTC. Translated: CASSQDSERKPWFF.

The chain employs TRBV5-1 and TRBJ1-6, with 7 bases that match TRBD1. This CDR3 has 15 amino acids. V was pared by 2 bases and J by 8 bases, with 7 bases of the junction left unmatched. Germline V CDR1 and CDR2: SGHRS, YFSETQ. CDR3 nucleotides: TGCGCCAGCAGCTTACGACAGGGAGGAGATTCACCCCTCCACTTT. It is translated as CASSLRQGGDSPLHF.

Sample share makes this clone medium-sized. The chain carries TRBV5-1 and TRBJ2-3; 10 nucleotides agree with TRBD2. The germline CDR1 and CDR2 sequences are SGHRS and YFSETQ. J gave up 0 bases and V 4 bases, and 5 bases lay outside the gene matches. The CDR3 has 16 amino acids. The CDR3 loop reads CASSPGTSASTDTQYF. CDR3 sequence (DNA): TGCGCCAGCAGCCCGGGGACTAGCGCGAGCACAGATACGCAGTATTTT.

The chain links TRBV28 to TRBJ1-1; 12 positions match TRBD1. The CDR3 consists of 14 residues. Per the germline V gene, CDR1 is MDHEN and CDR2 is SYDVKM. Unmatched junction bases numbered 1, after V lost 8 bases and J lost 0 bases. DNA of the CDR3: TGTGCCAGCGGGACAGGGGGCCTGAACACTGAAGCTTTCTTT. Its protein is CASGTGGLNTEAFF.

The CDR3 sequence: CASREWDQGFYEQYF. The CDR3, as DNA: TGCGCCAGCAGGGAATGGGATCAGGGCTTCTACGAGCAGTACTTC. The chain carries TRBV5-1 and TRBJ2-7; a possible D gene is TRBD1 (5 bases). The germline V gene has CDR1 SGHRS and CDR2 YFSETQ. The CDR3 extends over 15 amino acids. The V gene lost 5 bases and the J gene lost 3 bases, with 18 bases spanning the gap.

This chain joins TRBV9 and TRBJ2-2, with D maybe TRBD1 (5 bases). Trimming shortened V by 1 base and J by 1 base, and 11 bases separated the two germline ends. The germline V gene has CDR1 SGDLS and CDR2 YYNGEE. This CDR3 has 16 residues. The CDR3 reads CASSVQGYQNTGELFF. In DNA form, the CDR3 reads TGTGCCAGCAGCGTACAGGGATACCAGAACACCGGGGAGCTGTTTTTT.

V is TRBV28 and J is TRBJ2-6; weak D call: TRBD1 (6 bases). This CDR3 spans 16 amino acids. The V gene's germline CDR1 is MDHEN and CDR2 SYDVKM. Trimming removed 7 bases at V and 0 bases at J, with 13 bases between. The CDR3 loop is CASKRTVSSGANVLTF. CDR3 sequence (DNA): TGTGCCAGCAAACGGACAGTAAGCTCTGGGGCCAACGTCCTGACTTTC.

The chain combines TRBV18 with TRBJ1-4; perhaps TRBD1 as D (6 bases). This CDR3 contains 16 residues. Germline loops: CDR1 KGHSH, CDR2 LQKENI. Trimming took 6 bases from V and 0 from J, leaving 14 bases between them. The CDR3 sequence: CASSSGTPATNEKLFF. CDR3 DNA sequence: TGTGCCAGCTCCTCCGGGACACCTGCAACTAATGAAAAACTGTTTTTT.

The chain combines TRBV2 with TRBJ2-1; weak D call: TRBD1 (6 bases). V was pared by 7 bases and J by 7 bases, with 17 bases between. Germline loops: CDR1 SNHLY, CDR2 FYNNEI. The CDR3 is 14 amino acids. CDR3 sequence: CASTRTARANEQFF. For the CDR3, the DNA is TGTGCCAGCACCAGGACAGCGCGAGCTAATGAGCAGTTCTTC.

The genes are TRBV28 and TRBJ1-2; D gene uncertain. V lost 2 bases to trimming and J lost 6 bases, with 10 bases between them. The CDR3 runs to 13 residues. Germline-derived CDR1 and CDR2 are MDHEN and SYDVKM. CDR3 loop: CASSLGLNNGYTF. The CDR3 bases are TGTGCCAGCAGTTTAGGTCTGAACAATGGCTACACCTTC.

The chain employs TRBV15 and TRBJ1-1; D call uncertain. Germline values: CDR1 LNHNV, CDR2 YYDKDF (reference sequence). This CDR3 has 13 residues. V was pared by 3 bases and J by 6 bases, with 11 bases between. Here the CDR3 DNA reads TGTGCCACCAGCAGTGGGAGAGCGGCTGAAGCTTTCTTT. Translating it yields CATSSGRAAEAFF.

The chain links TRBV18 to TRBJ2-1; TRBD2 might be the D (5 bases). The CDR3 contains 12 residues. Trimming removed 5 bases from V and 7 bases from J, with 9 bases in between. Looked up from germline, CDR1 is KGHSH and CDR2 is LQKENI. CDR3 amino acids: CASSATMNEQFF. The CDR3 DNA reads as TGTGCCAGCTCAGCGACTATGAATGAGCAGTTCTTC. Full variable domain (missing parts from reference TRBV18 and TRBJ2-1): NAGVMQNPRHLVRRRGQEARLRCSPMKGHSHVYWYRQLPEEGLKFMVYLQKENIIDESGMPKERFSAEFPKEGPSILRIQQVVRGDSAAYFCASSATMNEQFFGPGTRLTVL.

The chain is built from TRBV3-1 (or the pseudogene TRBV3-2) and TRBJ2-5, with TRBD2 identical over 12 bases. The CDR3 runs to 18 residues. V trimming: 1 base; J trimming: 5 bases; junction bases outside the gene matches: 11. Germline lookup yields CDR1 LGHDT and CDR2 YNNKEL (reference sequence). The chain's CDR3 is CASSQVTASGRAGETQYF. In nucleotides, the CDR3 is TGTGCCAGCAGCCAAGTTACGGCTAGCGGGAGGGCGGGGGAGACCCAGTACTTC.

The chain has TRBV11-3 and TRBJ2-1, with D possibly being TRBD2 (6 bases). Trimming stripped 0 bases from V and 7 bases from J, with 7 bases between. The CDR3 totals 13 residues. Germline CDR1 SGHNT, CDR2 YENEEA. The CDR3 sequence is CASSLEEGNEQFF. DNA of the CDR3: TGTGCCAGCAGCTTAGAGGAGGGGAATGAGCAGTTCTTC.

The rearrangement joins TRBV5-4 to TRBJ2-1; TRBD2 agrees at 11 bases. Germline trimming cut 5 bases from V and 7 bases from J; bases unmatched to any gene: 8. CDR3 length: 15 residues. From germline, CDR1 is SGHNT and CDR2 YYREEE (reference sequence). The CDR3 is CASSTGTSGPNEQFF. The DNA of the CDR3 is TGTGCCAGCAGTACCGGGACTAGCGGCCCTAATGAGCAGTTCTTC.

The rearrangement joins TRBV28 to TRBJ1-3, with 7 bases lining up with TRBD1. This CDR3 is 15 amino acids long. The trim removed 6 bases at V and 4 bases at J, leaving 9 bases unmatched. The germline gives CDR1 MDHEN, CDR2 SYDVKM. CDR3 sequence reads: CASRTATGLGNTIYF. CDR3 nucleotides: TGTGCCAGCAGAACCGCGACAGGGTTAGGAAACACCATATATTTT.

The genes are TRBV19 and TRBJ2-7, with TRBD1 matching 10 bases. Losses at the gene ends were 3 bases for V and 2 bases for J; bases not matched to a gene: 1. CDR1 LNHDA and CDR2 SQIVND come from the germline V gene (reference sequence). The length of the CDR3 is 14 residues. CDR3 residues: CASSIDRGPYEQYF. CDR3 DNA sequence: TGTGCCAGTAGTATCGACAGGGGGCCCTACGAGCAGTACTTC.

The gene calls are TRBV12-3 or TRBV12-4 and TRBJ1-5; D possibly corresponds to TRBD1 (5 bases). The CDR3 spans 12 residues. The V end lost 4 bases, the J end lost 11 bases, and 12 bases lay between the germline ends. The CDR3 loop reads CASSSDRSTQHF. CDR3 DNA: TGTGCCAGCAGTTCTGACAGATCAACCCAGCATTTT.